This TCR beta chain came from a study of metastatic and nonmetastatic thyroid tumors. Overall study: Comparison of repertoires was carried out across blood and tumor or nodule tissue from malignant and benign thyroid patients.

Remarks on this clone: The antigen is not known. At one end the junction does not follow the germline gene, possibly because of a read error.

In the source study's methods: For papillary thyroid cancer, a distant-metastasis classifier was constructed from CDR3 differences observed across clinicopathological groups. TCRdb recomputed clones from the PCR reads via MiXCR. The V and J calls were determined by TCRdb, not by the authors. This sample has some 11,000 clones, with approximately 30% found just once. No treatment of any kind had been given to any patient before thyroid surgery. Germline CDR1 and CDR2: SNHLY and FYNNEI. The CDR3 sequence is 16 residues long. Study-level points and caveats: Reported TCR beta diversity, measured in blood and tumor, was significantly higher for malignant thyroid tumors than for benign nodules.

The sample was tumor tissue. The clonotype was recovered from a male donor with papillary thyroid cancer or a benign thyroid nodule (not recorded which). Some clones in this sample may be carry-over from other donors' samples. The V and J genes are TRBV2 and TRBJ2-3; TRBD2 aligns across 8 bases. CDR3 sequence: CARSVGSGGSVDTQYF. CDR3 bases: TGTGCCAGGAGTGTCGGGAGCGGGGGATCCGTAGATACGCAGTATTTT.